Below, one T cell receptor (beta chain) is given with its context. V shed 6 bases and J 8 bases; nucleotides not matched to a gene: 4. This CDR3 comprises 13 residues. The data stem from a study of human T cells and chemical hapten exposure. Study information: A roughly 2 cm by roughly 2 cm inner upper arm patch received 2% DPC for sensitization.

Time point of the sample: patch test 3, about 24 weeks after DPC sensitization. Treatment noted: therapeutic diphenylcyclopropenone sensitization with weekly scalp DPC. Alopecia patients, 18 to 70 years old and DPC-suitable, served as donors. TCRdb called the RACE reads again in MiXCR, with one record for every CDR3 protein. The repertoire holds fewer than 200,000 distinct CDR3 sequences, with roughly 26% as singletons. The V gene is TRBV12-3 or TRBV12-4, the J gene TRBJ1-4, with 9 bases lining up with TRBD1. Sequencing used whole blood, obtained in connection with sensitization to the hapten diphenylcyclopropenone (DPC). This TCR derives from a woman between 18 and 29 years old with alopecia areata. Some clones in this sample may be carry-over from other donors' samples. The chain's CDR3 is CASRTGGREKLFF. CDR3 sequence (DNA): TGTGCCAGCAGGACAGGGGGAAGAGAAAAACTGTTTTTT.